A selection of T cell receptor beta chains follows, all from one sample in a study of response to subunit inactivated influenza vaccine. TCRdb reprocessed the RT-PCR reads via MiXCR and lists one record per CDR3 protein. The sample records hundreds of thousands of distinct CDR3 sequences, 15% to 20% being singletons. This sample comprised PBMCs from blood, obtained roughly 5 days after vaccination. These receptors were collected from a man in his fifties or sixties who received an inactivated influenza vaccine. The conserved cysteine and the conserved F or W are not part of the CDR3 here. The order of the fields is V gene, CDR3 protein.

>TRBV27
ASSFDAAGGLEQY
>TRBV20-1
SAYPPLAGPTDTQY
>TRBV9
ASSASGASTLVTQY
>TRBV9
ASSTRASNYEQY
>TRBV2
ASNAGTVADTQY
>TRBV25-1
ASSEFRTTITDTQY
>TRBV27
ASSSVSGTGGAEQY
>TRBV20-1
SAPLGGYGRELF
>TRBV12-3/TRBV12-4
ASSDTGGYGYT
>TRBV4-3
ASSHTSGGGKTQY
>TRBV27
ASSSPSRRRVNEQF
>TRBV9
ASSENPGQVDTQY
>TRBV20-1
SARDGEGNHYEQY
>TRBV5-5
ASSPPQAKNIQY
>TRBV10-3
AIFAGSYNEQF
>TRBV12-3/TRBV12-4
ARREGCWTEAF
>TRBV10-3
AINRGITDTQY
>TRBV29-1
SVEVLLGSDGYT
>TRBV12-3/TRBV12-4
ASTGIDEKLF
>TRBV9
ATAKGANYGYT
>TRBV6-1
ASSEALRGRQSSQH
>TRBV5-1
ASSLGGVSGANVLT
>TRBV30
AWSVLGLRSQTQY
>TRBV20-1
SASNQGIRDEQY
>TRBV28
ASSFPDRSYEQY
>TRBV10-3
AISESVTYPKETQY
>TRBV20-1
SAKTSAVGADTQY